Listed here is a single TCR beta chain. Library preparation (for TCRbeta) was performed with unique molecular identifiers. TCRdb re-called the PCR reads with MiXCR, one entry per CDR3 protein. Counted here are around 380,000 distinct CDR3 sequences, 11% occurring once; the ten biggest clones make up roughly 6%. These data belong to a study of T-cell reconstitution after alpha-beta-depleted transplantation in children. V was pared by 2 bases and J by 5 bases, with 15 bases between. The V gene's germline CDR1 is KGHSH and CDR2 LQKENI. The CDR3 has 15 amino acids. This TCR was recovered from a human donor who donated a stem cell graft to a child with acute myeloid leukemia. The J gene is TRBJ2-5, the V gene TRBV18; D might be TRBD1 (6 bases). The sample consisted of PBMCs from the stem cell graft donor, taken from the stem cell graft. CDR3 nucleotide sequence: TGTGCCAGCTCACCAACACGCACAGGGTCCGAGACCCAGTACTTC. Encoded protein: CASSPTRTGSETQYF.